Sequencing of this T cell receptor (beta chain) was carried out in a study of cytomegalovirus exposure and HLA in healthy donors (dated by TCRdb to 2015 to 2018). For the study in its entirety: In an earlier analysis of some 610 of the donors, 250 to 350 Gb of sequence data and about 110 million unique TCR beta sequences from some 170 million T cells were reported. Besides the first cohort of under 700 subjects, a separate validation cohort made up of some 110 different subjects was used. Alongside the repertoire data, information on donor age, sex, ethnicity and CMV serostatus was compiled. About 280 gigabases of sequencing data and tens of millions of unique TCR sequences were included in an early release covering under 650 HLA-typed donors. The study used immunosequencing to profile the T cell repertoires of approximately 630 subjects and linked those repertoires to cytomegalovirus serostatus. In a later genetic analysis, genome-wide SNP genotypes for 398 of the 666 donors were used, and that subset was treated as a discovery cohort. High-throughput TCR immunosequencing, statistical association of individual TCRs with disease status, and machine learning were combined to predict cytomegalovirus infection status. Among almost 400 genotyped donors of the cohort, an average of 235,054 unique TCR beta nucleotide sequences were sequenced per donor, around a sixth of them non-productive. Roughly 5 DR-DQ haplotypes were treated as single units for association and clustering because of strong linkage in the cohort. The number of donors typed differed by locus, with 629-630 for A, B, C, DRB1 and DQB1, more than 500 for DQA1, about 610 for DPA1, and 472 for DPB1. In an earlier analysis of 500 to 650 of the donors, high-throughput TCR beta sequencing was used to judge whether each TCR beta V gene segment behaved as functional or pseudogenic. Class I and class II HLA loci were covered by the typing at four-digit resolution. The genetic ancestry cluster associated with self-reported Caucasian donors included 81% of the roughly 380 genotyped donors. The study aimed to test whether signatures of past pathogen exposure could be identified by cataloging public T cell receptors. Rather than using new phenotypic data, the later analysis identified candidate immune exposures from TCR beta sequences and from how often those sequences occurred across donors. To study patterns of TCR occurrence, a later analysis re-analyzed previously published TCR beta repertoires from 666 donors and added high-resolution HLA genotyping. All discovery cohort repertoires had been generated using a single sequencing platform. Study-wide conclusions, independent of this receptor: The authors suggested that the approach could potentially be extended to other disease states and immunological phenotypes. CMV serostatus was the only immune exposure information available for the cohort. In a later analysis, HLA-associated TCR beta chains were found to be more clonally expanded and to have lower generation probabilities than equally common non-associated chains. V-gene and J-gene trimming of TCR beta chains was associated with a missense DCLRE1C variant in a later genetic analysis, and the association was replicated in an independent cohort. A group of highly shared sequence variants was considered likely to be a technical artifact of the sequencing pipeline. A later analysis reported that several top co-occurrence clusters appeared linked to parvovirus B19, influenza, CMV and Epstein-Barr virus. Sequencing depth was assumed to be roughly uniform across donors in the presence/absence analyses, though that assumption may not hold. A further reported finding was that TCR beta sequences accurately predicted the HLA-A and HLA-B alleles for most subjects in the first cohort. Roughly 15 rarely observed V segments, including chromosome 9 orphons, were excluded from the earlier analysis of about 610 of the donors because counts were too low. Because HLA typing was unavailable for some donors at each locus, only the typed subset was used in association tests. Most TCR sequences were seen in very few donors, while some public TCRs were found in many individuals. Only TCR beta chains were sequenced in this cohort, and the absence of alpha or paired-chain data limited detectable features. Specific HLA alleles were associated with about 17,000 TCR beta sequences at a false discovery rate of 0.05 in a later analysis. Most CMV-associated TCR beta chains appeared to be HLA-restricted in a later analysis, and the HLA associations seemed to be driven largely by CMV exposure. The study listed 150 to 200 TCR beta chains as associated with cytomegalovirus. According to a later genetic analysis, donors in an Asian-associated ancestry cluster had fewer N-insertions in productive TCRs than the approximately 700-donor mean. According to a later analysis, TCR association rates differed among HLA loci, with DRB1 alleles showing the most associated TCRs and HLA-C alleles showing the fewest. Cytomegalovirus status was reported to be diagnosed by the classifier with high specificity and sensitivity in both the original and validation cohorts. Assigning TCR associations to individual alleles was difficult when HLA alleles, especially DR and DQ, strongly co-occurred. In an earlier analysis of under 600 of the donors, most TCR beta V segments were observed in productive rearrangements about 87% or about 30% of the time, broadly matching IMGT annotations. Some IMGT-functional V segments, including TRBV6-2 and TRBV6-3, could not be told apart with the 87-base-pair reads, so those segments were excluded. Correlated functional status among segregating V segments might be attributable to linkage disequilibrium, but an unknown experimental factor could not be ruled out. In vitro tests confirmed that a few of the cytomegalovirus-associated TCR beta chains recognize cytomegalovirus antigens.

The library came from the immunoSEQ multiplex PCR assay. For the multiplex PCR, a mixture combining 60 forward primers for TCR Vbeta segments and 13 reverse primers for TCR Jbeta segments was used. The CDR3 region of rearranged TCR beta genes was amplified from genomic DNA with a multiplex PCR assay. The Illumina HiSeq System was used to sequence the amplified TCR beta libraries as 87-base-pair reads. Processing in the source paper ran as follows. A later analysis tallied tens of millions of unique TCR beta chains across the 550 to 850 repertoires, and some 10 million of those chains were shared by two or more donors. Raw reads were error-corrected and collapsed into unique sequences with a nearest-neighbor algorithm that merged closely related sequences to remove PCR and sequencing errors. Alignment of CDR3 sequences to IMGT reference sequences was used to assign V, D and J gene segments. For a sequence to be retained, a match of at least six nucleotides was required to both a V gene segment and a J gene segment. A rearrangement was called productive if the CDR3 had no stop codons and remained in frame with V and J, and every other rearrangement was called non-productive. Following IMGT convention, CDR3 was defined as the stretch from the second conserved V-encoded cysteine to the conserved J-encoded phenylalanine. The earlier analysis of some 580 of the donors excluded any sequence lacking an unambiguous match to a single V gene segment. In an earlier analysis of 587 of the donors, a V segment was called functional when productive rearrangements were above 56.7%, and segregating when the standard deviation between donors exceeded 5%. To diagnose cytomegalovirus status from the catalog of TCR beta chain sequences, a statistical classification framework was built. V and J gene assignment, in a later analysis, came from comparing TCR nucleotide sequences with IMGT/GENE-DB human TR gene sequences. A later analysis assigned CDR3 sequences and most-parsimonious VDJ recombination scenarios with the TCRdist pipeline. In a later analysis, each TCR beta chain was defined by its CDR3 amino acid sequence together with its V-gene family, and reads without a unique V-gene family were excluded. To address suspected cross-contamination and a sequencing artifact, a later analysis removed 450 to 700 highly shared, low-generation-probability nucleotide sequences. For each public chain, a later analysis derived a clonal expansion index from normalized ranks of inferred template counts within each repertoire. In a later analysis, generation probabilities were computed with a VDJ recombination model fitted to out-of-frame rearrangements, and the resulting probabilities were checked against IGoR. Hypergeometric tests were used in a later analysis to score TCR-TCR, TCR-HLA and TCR-CMV co-occurrence, with a repertoire-size bias correction applied to the TCR pairs. False discovery rates were estimated in a later analysis by permuting HLA or CMV assignments 20 times. In a later analysis, co-occurring TCRs were grouped with DBSCAN, and TCRdist sequence similarity was added when clustering was performed within HLA-allele-positive subsets. Repertoires with fewer than 30,000 or more than 120,000 public chains were left out of co-occurrence clustering, as were four to six repertoires with anomalous nucleotide sharing. Entries here come from immuneACCESS through TCRdb and include only in-frame sequences with V and J called. Some clones fail to appear in such tables; in the studies checked, an unresolved V gene covers under half of the shortfall, and the cause of the remainder is unknown. Clonal size and the V and J genes are those of that table, whereas D and trimming came from the DNA. Within this sample are 150,000 to 200,000 clones, with 70% to 90% of them counted one time only. Approximately 2% of the sample rests with the top ten.

The CDR3 runs 12 amino acids, cysteine and phenylalanine included. Only the CDR3 region is kept as DNA, spanning 36 bases read in frame from base 1. Trimming accounts for 8 bases at V and 6 bases at J, while the number of junction bases matched to no gene is 2. CDR1 and CDR2, looked up from the germline V gene (reference sequence), are MNHNY and SVGAGI. This clone showed up just a few times. Its antigen is unknown. It has no much larger one-base neighbor in the sample; base qualities were not kept. The cohort was made up of approximately 700 healthy bone marrow donors. Cohort members were all nominally healthy when sampled, although unrecorded immune exposures were likely present. The donor tested CMV seronegative, placing the donor among the 350 to 400 seronegative members of the cohort. A peripheral blood sample was collected from each donor, and TCR beta sequencing was performed on peripheral blood mononuclear cells. Genomic DNA extraction from the blood cell samples was performed with the Qiagen DNeasy Blood Extraction Kit.

The chain links TRBV6-6 with TRBJ1-4, with 8 junctional bases fitting TRBD1. The receptor's source is a woman aged 18-29 years in good health and CMV-seronegative. Sequenced: PBMCs. The DNA is as follows: TGTGCCAGCTCGACAGGGGATGAAAAACTGTTTTTT. The resulting protein is CASSTGDEKLFF.